Listed here are 17 T cell receptor beta chains from one sample, sequenced in a study of OX40 agonist ivuxolimab in advanced cancers. Measured with immunoSEQ multiplex PCR; TCRdb has only the in-frame clones, and not every one. The sample shows about 53,000 clones, 70% to 90% of them seen only once. Sequenced material: CD4+ or CD8+ T cells sorted from blood, taken in a trial of the OX40 agonist ivuxolimab. The receptors originated from an adult with an advanced solid tumor such as melanoma, head and neck, liver or kidney cancer.

This rearrangement joins TRBV6-5 to TRBJ2-7; the D gene is possibly TRBD1 (6 bases). Germline V CDR1 and CDR2: MNHEY, SVGAGI. V shed 0 bases and J shed 5 bases, with 11 bases lying between them. The CDR3 length is 14 residues. CDR3 DNA sequence: TGTGCCAGCAGTTACTCGGCAGGGGACCACGAGCAGTACTTC. It yields the protein CASSYSAGDHEQYF.

The rearrangement links TRBV6-5 to TRBJ2-2; 13 bases agree with TRBD2. Germline CDR1 MNHEY, CDR2 SVGAGI. Trimming at V came to 3 bases and at J to 4 bases, leaving 2 bases not matched to a gene. The CDR3 is 16 amino acids. CDR3 region: CASSYGTSGITGELFF. The CDR3 DNA follows: TGTGCCAGCAGTTATGGGACTAGCGGGATCACCGGGGAGCTGTTTTTT.

CDR3 sequence (DNA): TGTGCCAGCAGTGTTGACAGGATCCGGCACGAGCAGTACTTC. This sequence encodes CASSVDRIRHEQYF. This chain links TRBV25-1 with TRBJ2-7; D is perhaps TRBD1 (6 bases). Germline V gene lookup returns CDR1 MGHDK and CDR2 SYGVNS. There are 14 residues in the CDR3. Trimming removed 4 bases at V and 5 bases at J, with 15 bases between.

The gene calls are TRBV11-1 and TRBJ2-1; D remains ambiguous. V was cut by 5 bases and J by 9 bases, with 20 bases left in between. Germline V gives CDR1 SGHAT, CDR2 FQDESV (reference sequence). The CDR3 has 15 residues. As DNA, the CDR3 is TGTGCCAGCAGCCTAGTGAAGACCCCCCGGGTTGAGCAGTTCTTC. This encodes CASSLVKTPRVEQFF.

The rearrangement links TRBV13 to TRBJ2-5; 9 bases agree with TRBD1. The CDR3 consists of 16 residues. V gave up 3 bases and J gave up 3 bases; unmatched junction bases: 8. Germline values: CDR1 PRHDT, CDR2 FYEKMQ (reference sequence). The CDR3 reads CASSFGNRGREETQYF. The CDR3 nucleotides are TGTGCCAGCAGCTTCGGGAACAGGGGGCGAGAAGAGACCCAGTACTTC.

The chain links TRBV7-9 to TRBJ2-4; 8 bases line up with TRBD1. The V segment lost 5 bases and the J segment 0 bases; nucleotides outside the gene matches: 6. CDR1 and CDR2 (germline): SEHNR, FQNEAQ (reference sequence). The CDR3 has 16 amino acids. The CDR3 sequence is CASSQGAGLAKNIQYF. The CDR3 DNA reads as TGTGCCAGCAGCCAGGGGGCGGGCCTAGCCAAAAACATTCAGTACTTC.

The chain recombines TRBV5-8 with TRBJ2-3; TRBD2 matches 10 bases. CDR1 and CDR2 from the germline V gene are SGHTS and YDEGEE. J lost 4 bases, V lost 3 bases, and 11 bases had no gene match. The CDR3 runs to 17 residues. In nucleotides, the CDR3 is TGTGCCAGCAGCTCCCCAGTAGCGGGGGGTGGCGCAGATACGCAGTATTTT. The encoded protein is CASSSPVAGGGADTQYF.

V is TRBV29-1 and J is TRBJ1-1; the match to TRBD1 covers 9 bases. CDR1 and CDR2 (germline): SQVTM, ANQGSEA. Germline trimming cut 8 bases from V and 4 bases from J; bases unmatched to any gene: 14. CDR3 length: 15 amino acids. DNA of the CDR3: TGCAGCACATACCCCCCCGGGACAGGGCCCACTGAAGCTTTCTTT. Residues: CSTYPPGTGPTEAFF.

The rearrangement uses TRBV27 and TRBJ2-3; D remains ambiguous. There are 14 residues in the CDR3. Germline CDR1 MNHEY, CDR2 SMNVEV (reference sequence). Deletions cut 6 bases from V and 2 bases from J, with 12 bases between. This chain's CDR3 is CASSLRGVTDTQYF. DNA for the CDR3: TGTGCCAGCAGCCTTCGTGGCGTCACAGATACGCAGTATTTT.

This clone was observed a handful of times. The V call is TRBV30, the J call TRBJ1-6, with no clear D. V shed 2 bases and J shed 7 bases, with 12 bases lying between them. This CDR3 spans 14 amino acids. Germline lookup yields CDR1 GTSNPN and CDR2 SVGIG (reference sequence). CDR3 protein: CAWSRRRGNSPLHF. The CDR3 DNA is TGTGCCTGGAGTAGGAGGCGCGGGAATTCACCCCTCCACTTT.

This chain links TRBV2 with TRBJ2-1, with 8 bases lining up with TRBD1. The CDR3 totals 12 residues. In germline, CDR1 is SNHLY, CDR2 FYNNEI. V trimming: 6 bases; J trimming: 9 bases; junction bases outside the gene matches: 4. CDR3 in DNA: TGTGCCAGCAGGCCTGACAGGGGTGAGCAGTTCTTC. It specifies CASRPDRGEQFF. The full variable domain, with the rest looked up from reference TRBV2 and TRBJ2-1, is EPEVTQTPSHQVTQMGQEVILRCVPISNHLYFYWYRQILGQKVEFLVSFYNNEISEKSEIFDDQFSVERPDGSNFTLKIRSTKLEDSAMYFCASRPDRGEQFFGPGTRLTVL.

The chain joins TRBV10-3 to TRBJ2-7; the D is unclear. Trimming removed 2 bases at V and 2 bases at J, with 7 bases between. CDR3 length: 13 amino acids. Per the germline V gene, CDR1 is ENHRY and CDR2 is SYGVKD. The CDR3 region is CAISEGKPYEQYF. The CDR3 coding sequence is TGTGCCATCAGTGAGGGGAAGCCCTACGAGCAGTACTTC.

V and J are TRBV6-5 and TRBJ1-5, with 7 bases that match TRBD1. The CDR3 consists of 15 residues. V lost 5 bases, J lost 6 bases, and 10 bases stayed unmatched. Germline V gives CDR1 MNHEY, CDR2 SVGAGI. The CDR3 sequence: CASSQTTGSGQPQHF. The CDR3 region has the DNA TGTGCCAGCAGTCAAACGACAGGGTCTGGTCAGCCCCAGCATTTT.

The chain combines TRBV19 with TRBJ1-4; D remains unclear. The CDR3 is 14 amino acids. Germline V gene lookup returns CDR1 LNHDA and CDR2 SQIVND (reference sequence). The V end lost 2 bases, the J end lost 1 base, and 5 bases lay between the germline ends. The CDR3 region is CASSITGTNEKLFF. The CDR3 bases are TGTGCCAGTAGTATAACGGGAACTAATGAAAAACTGTTTTTT.

The CDR3 DNA reads as TGCAGCGTTGGGCCGGGACAGCCAGGCTACGAGCAGTACTTC. It translates to CSVGPGQPGYEQYF. This chain joins TRBV29-1 and TRBJ2-7, with TRBD1 matching 7 bases. The CDR3 runs 14 residues. Germline V gene sequence: CDR1 SQVTM, CDR2 ANQGSEA. V trimming: 4 bases; J trimming: 3 bases; junction bases outside the gene matches: 9.

J is TRBJ2-7 and V is TRBV6-1, with 13 positions matching TRBD2. Germline V CDR1 and CDR2: MNHNS, SASEGT. The CDR3 spans 15 residues. V dropped 5 bases and J dropped 5; count of bases not matched to a gene: 6. The CDR3 sequence is CASSPGTSGINEQYF. The CDR3, as DNA: TGTGCCAGCAGTCCCGGGACTAGCGGGATAAACGAGCAGTACTTC.

The CDR3: CASSYRGRGRVDTQYF. The CDR3 DNA sequence: TGTGCCAGCAGTTACCGCGGCAGGGGGCGAGTAGATACGCAGTATTTT. V usage is TRBV6-5 and J usage is TRBJ2-3, with 8 bases lining up with TRBD1. The germline V gene encodes CDR1 MNHEY and CDR2 SVGAGI. The CDR3 extends over 16 amino acids. Trimming took 2 bases from V and 5 from J; bases not matched to a gene: 9.